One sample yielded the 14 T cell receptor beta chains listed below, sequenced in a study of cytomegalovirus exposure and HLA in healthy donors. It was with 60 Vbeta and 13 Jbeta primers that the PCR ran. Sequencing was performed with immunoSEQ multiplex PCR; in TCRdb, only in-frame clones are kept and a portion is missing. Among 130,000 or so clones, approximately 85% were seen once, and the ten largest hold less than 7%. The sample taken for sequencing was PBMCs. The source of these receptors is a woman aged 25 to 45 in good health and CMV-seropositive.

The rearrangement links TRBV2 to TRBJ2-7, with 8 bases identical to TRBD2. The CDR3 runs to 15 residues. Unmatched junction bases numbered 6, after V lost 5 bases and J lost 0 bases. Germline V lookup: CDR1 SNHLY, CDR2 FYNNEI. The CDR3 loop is CASSWGAGASYEQYF. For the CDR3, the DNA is TGTGCCAGCAGTTGGGGAGCGGGGGCCTCCTACGAGCAGTACTTC.

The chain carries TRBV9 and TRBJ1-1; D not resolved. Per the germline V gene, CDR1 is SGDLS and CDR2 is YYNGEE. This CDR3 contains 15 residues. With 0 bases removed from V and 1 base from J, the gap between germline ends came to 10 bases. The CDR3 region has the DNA TGTGCCAGCAGCGTAGTAGCCACTCCGAACACTGAAGCTTTCTTT. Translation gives CASSVVATPNTEAFF.

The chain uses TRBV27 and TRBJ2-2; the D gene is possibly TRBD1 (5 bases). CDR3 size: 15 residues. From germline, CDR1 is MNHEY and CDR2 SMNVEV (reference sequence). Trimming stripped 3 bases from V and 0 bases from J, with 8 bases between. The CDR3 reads CASSLTVSNTGELFF. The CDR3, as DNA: TGTGCCAGCAGTTTGACAGTCTCGAACACCGGGGAGCTGTTTTTT.

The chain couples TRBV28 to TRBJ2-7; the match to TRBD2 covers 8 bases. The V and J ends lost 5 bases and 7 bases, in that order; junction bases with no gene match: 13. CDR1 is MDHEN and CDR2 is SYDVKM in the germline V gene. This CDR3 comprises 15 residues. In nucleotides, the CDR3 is TGTGCCAGCAGTCCGCGGGGGGCAGGAGAAGTTGAGCAGTACTTC. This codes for CASSPRGAGEVEQYF.

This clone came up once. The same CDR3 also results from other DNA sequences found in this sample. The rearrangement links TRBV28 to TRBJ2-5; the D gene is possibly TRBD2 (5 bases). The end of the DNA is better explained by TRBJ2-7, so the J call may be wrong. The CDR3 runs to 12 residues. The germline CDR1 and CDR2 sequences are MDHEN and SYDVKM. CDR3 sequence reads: CASSLGGYEQYF. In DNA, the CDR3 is TGTGCCAGCAGTCTAGGCGGGTACGAGCAGTACTTC.

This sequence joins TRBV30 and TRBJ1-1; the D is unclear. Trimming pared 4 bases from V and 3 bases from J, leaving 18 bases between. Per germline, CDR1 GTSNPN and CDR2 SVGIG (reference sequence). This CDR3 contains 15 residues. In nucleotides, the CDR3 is TGTGCCTGGAAAAGAGGGAAAAGGGATCACACTGAAGCTTTCTTT. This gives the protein CAWKRGKRDHTEAFF.

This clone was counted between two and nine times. CDR3 in amino acids: CASSMEALTAYGTQYF. Written as DNA, the CDR3 is TGTGCCAGTAGTATGGAGGCCCTGACTGCCTACGGGACCCAGTACTTC. This chain connects TRBV19 to TRBJ2-5; D is perhaps TRBD2 (5 bases). Between the trimmed V and J ends, which lost 3 bases and 7 bases, there was a span of 21 bases. Germline CDR1 reads LNHDA; CDR2 reads SQIVND (reference sequence). The CDR3 sequence is 16 residues long.

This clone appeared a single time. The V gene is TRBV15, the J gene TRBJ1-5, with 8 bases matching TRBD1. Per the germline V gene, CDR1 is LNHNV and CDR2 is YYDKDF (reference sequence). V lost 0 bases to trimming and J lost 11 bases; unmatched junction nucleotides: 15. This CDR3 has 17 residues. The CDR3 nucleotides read TGTGCCACCAGCAGAGATATACCGGACAGGGCCTCGGGAGCCCAGCATTTT. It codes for CATSRDIPDRASGAQHF.

The CDR3 reads CAWSEGLAAEQFF. As DNA, the CDR3 is TGTGCCTGGAGTGAGGGACTAGCGGCGGAGCAGTTCTTC. The chain combines TRBV30 with TRBJ2-1; 11 bases match TRBD2. The CDR3 is made up of 13 amino acids. The junction had 3 bases not matched to a gene; V was cut back by 1 base and J by 10 bases. The V gene's germline CDR1 is GTSNPN and CDR2 SVGIG (reference sequence).

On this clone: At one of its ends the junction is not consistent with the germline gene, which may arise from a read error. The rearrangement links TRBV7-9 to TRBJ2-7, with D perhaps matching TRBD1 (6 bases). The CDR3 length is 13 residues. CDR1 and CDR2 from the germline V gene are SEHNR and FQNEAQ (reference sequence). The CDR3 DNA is TGTTCCAGCAGTCCGGGACAATCCTACGAGCAGTACTTC. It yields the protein CSSSPGQSYEQYF.

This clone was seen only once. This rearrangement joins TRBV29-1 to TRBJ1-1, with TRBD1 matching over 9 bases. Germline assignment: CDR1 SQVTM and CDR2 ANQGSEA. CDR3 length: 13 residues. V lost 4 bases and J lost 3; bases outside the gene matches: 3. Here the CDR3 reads CSVGTGADTEAFF. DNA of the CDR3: TGCAGCGTTGGGACAGGGGCGGACACTGAAGCTTTCTTT.

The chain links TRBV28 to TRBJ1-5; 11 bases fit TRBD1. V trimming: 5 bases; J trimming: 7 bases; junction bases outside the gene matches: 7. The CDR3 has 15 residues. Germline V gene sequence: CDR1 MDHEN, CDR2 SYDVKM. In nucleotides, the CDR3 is TGTGCCAGCAGTCGCGCCGGGACAGGGGGACAGCCCCAGCATTTT. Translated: CASSRAGTGGQPQHF.

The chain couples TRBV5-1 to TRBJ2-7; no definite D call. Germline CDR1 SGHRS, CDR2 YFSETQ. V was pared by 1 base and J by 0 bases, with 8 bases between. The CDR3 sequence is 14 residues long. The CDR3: CASSLSADSYEQYF. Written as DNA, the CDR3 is TGCGCCAGCAGCTTGTCCGCAGACTCCTACGAGCAGTACTTC.

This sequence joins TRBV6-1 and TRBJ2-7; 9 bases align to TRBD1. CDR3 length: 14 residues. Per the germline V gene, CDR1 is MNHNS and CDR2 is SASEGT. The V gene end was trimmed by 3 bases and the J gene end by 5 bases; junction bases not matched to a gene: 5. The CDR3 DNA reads TGTGCCAGCAGTGAGGTACAGGGGGCGCACGAGCAGTACTTC. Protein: CASSEVQGAHEQYF.